This is a list of T cell receptor beta chains from one sample in a study of control samples from healthy donors and cancer patients. Data came from immunoSEQ multiplex PCR; TCRdb stores just in-frame clones and leaves some out. Here the sample spans 120,000 or so clones, roughly nine tenths being singletons. What was sequenced was blood. The receptors derive from a man between 18 and 35 years old in good health. CDR3s include the opening cysteine and the closing phenylalanine or tryptophan. Fields, in order: J gene, clone size, V gene, D gene, CDR3 length, CDR3 protein, CDR3 DNA. D genes are given only for firm matches. Some rows have no size entry. The others give once, few or many, or a class for an expanded clone.

J gene: TRBJ2-7; clone size: -; V gene: TRBV6-2/TRBV6-3; D gene: TRBD2; CDR3 length: 18; CDR3 protein: CASSPLPASGRAKYEQYF; CDR3 DNA: TGTGCCAGCAGTCCACTTCCCGCTAGCGGGAGGGCCAAATACGAGCAGTACTTC
J gene: TRBJ1-1; clone size: -; V gene: TRBV3-1/TRBV3-2; D gene: -; CDR3 length: 15; CDR3 protein: CASSQDLGQNTEAFF; CDR3 DNA: TGTGCCAGCAGCCAAGACCTGGGTCAGAACACTGAAGCTTTCTTT
J gene: TRBJ1-2; clone size: once; V gene: TRBV10-3; D gene: -; CDR3 length: 13; CDR3 protein: CAISSDYRDGYTF; CDR3 DNA: TGTGCCATCAGTTCCGATTATAGGGATGGCTACACCTTC
J gene: TRBJ2-1; clone size: -; V gene: TRBV3-1/TRBV3-2; D gene: TRBD1; CDR3 length: 21; CDR3 protein: CASSQVLRDRGSSASLGEQFF; CDR3 DNA: TGTGCCAGCAGCCAAGTGCTTCGGGACAGGGGATCGAGCGCCTCTTTGGGGGAGCAGTTCTTC
J gene: TRBJ2-2; clone size: -; V gene: TRBV3-1/TRBV3-2; D gene: TRBD1; CDR3 length: 14; CDR3 protein: CASSRQGAPGELFF; CDR3 DNA: TGTGCCAGCAGCCGACAGGGGGCCCCCGGGGAGCTGTTTTTT
J gene: TRBJ1-2; clone size: -; V gene: TRBV5-1; D gene: TRBD1; CDR3 length: 16; CDR3 protein: CASSLGPSQGALGYTF; CDR3 DNA: TGCGCCAGCAGCTTGGGTCCTTCGCAGGGGGCGTTGGGCTACACCTTC
J gene: TRBJ1-6; clone size: -; V gene: TRBV21-1; D gene: -; CDR3 length: 16; CDR3 protein: CASSKESREDRSPLHF; CDR3 DNA: TGTGCCAGCAGCAAAGAGTCCAGGGAAGATCGGTCACCCCTCCACTTT
J gene: TRBJ2-7; clone size: -; V gene: TRBV6-5; D gene: -; CDR3 length: 13; CDR3 protein: CASSTPRGYEQYF; CDR3 DNA: TGTGCCAGCAGCACTCCGAGGGGTTACGAGCAGTACTTC
J gene: TRBJ2-2; clone size: -; V gene: TRBV30; D gene: TRBD1; CDR3 length: 15; CDR3 protein: CAWTFSGGWTGELFF; CDR3 DNA: TGTGCCTGGACGTTCTCAGGGGGCTGGACCGGGGAGCTGTTTTTT
J gene: TRBJ2-1; clone size: -; V gene: TRBV9; D gene: -; CDR3 length: 11; CDR3 protein: CASSEGNEQFF; CDR3 DNA: TGTGCCAGCAGCGAGGGCAATGAGCAGTTCTTC
J gene: TRBJ1-3; clone size: -; V gene: TRBV15; D gene: -; CDR3 length: 17; CDR3 protein: CATSRGASLNYGNTIYF; CDR3 DNA: TGTGCCACCAGCAGGGGAGCCAGCCTTAACTACGGAAACACCATATATTTT
J gene: TRBJ2-5; clone size: -; V gene: TRBV27; D gene: -; CDR3 length: 16; CDR3 protein: CASSSLTTEARETQYF; CDR3 DNA: TGTGCCAGCAGTTCTTTAACGACTGAGGCCCGAGAGACCCAGTACTTC
J gene: TRBJ2-3; clone size: -; V gene: TRBV19; D gene: TRBD1; CDR3 length: 15; CDR3 protein: CASTLDRGRADTQYF; CDR3 DNA: TGTGCCAGTACCCTCGACAGGGGACGCGCAGATACGCAGTATTTT
J gene: TRBJ1-4; clone size: few; V gene: TRBV5-5; D gene: TRBD1; CDR3 length: 14; CDR3 protein: CASSRTGGFEKLFF; CDR3 DNA: TGTGCCAGCAGCCGGACAGGCGGATTTGAAAAACTGTTTTTT
J gene: TRBJ2-3; clone size: -; V gene: TRBV5-1; D gene: -; CDR3 length: 15; CDR3 protein: CASSFTGLPTDTQYF; CDR3 DNA: TGCGCCAGCAGCTTTACCGGGCTTCCCACAGATACGCAGTATTTT
J gene: TRBJ1-1; clone size: -; V gene: TRBV5-4; D gene: -; CDR3 length: 13; CDR3 protein: CASTVQIGNEAFF; CDR3 DNA: TGTGCCAGCACGGTCCAGATTGGGAATGAAGCTTTCTTT
J gene: TRBJ2-1; clone size: -; V gene: TRBV7-3; D gene: TRBD2; CDR3 length: 16; CDR3 protein: CASSFRPSGRANEQFF; CDR3 DNA: TGTGCCAGCAGCTTTCGGCCTAGCGGGAGGGCCAATGAGCAGTTCTTC
J gene: TRBJ1-4; clone size: -; V gene: TRBV2; D gene: TRBD1; CDR3 length: 13; CDR3 protein: CASKGQGLEKLFF; CDR3 DNA: TGTGCCAGCAAAGGACAGGGTCTTGAAAAACTGTTTTTT
J gene: TRBJ2-1; clone size: -; V gene: TRBV19; D gene: -; CDR3 length: 15; CDR3 protein: CASSRPGPSYNEQFF; CDR3 DNA: TGTGCCAGTAGTAGACCGGGACCCTCCTACAATGAGCAGTTCTTC
J gene: TRBJ1-1; clone size: once; V gene: TRBV7-9; D gene: -; CDR3 length: 17; CDR3 protein: CASSSRVRRGMNTEAFF; CDR3 DNA: TGTGCCAGCAGCTCCAGGGTCCGTCGAGGCATGAACACTGAAGCTTTCTTT
J gene: TRBJ2-7; clone size: -; V gene: TRBV3-1/TRBV3-2; D gene: TRBD1; CDR3 length: 16; CDR3 protein: CASSQGLGTGSYEQYF; CDR3 DNA: TGTGCCAGCAGCCAAGGTCTAGGGACAGGGTCCTACGAGCAGTACTTC
J gene: TRBJ1-1; clone size: once; V gene: TRBV10-2; D gene: -; CDR3 length: 14; CDR3 protein: CASSWGTANTEAFF; CDR3 DNA: TGCGCCAGCAGTTGGGGCACAGCGAACACTGAAGCTTTCTTT
J gene: TRBJ2-7; clone size: -; V gene: TRBV29-1; D gene: TRBD1; CDR3 length: 14; CDR3 protein: CSVADRGVSYEQYF; CDR3 DNA: TGCAGCGTCGCCGACAGGGGAGTATCCTACGAGCAGTACTTC
J gene: TRBJ2-7; clone size: -; V gene: TRBV30; D gene: -; CDR3 length: 13; CDR3 protein: CAWNPDISYEQYF; CDR3 DNA: TGTGCCTGGAATCCGGACATCTCCTACGAGCAGTACTTC
J gene: TRBJ2-2; clone size: once; V gene: TRBV6-5; D gene: TRBD2; CDR3 length: 15; CDR3 protein: CATKEGLAGTGELFF; CDR3 DNA: TGTGCCACCAAGGAGGGACTAGCCGGCACCGGGGAGCTGTTTTTT
J gene: TRBJ2-2; clone size: -; V gene: TRBV7-2; D gene: TRBD1; CDR3 length: 14; CDR3 protein: CASSLLPGQGELFF; CDR3 DNA: TGTGCCAGCAGCCTACTCCCGGGACAGGGGGAGCTGTTTTTT
J gene: TRBJ1-1; clone size: -; V gene: TRBV10-3; D gene: TRBD1; CDR3 length: 15; CDR3 protein: CAISERQGGNTEAFF; CDR3 DNA: TGTGCCATCAGTGAGAGACAGGGGGGGAACACTGAAGCTTTCTTT
J gene: TRBJ2-7; clone size: -; V gene: TRBV5-6; D gene: TRBD2; CDR3 length: 14; CDR3 protein: CASSLVREVDEQYF; CDR3 DNA: TGTGCCAGCAGCTTGGTTCGGGAGGTGGACGAGCAGTACTTC
J gene: TRBJ1-5; clone size: -; V gene: TRBV30; D gene: -; CDR3 length: 12; CDR3 protein: CAWSITNQPQHF; CDR3 DNA: TGTGCCTGGAGTATTACGAATCAGCCCCAGCATTTT
J gene: TRBJ1-4; clone size: -; V gene: TRBV3-1/TRBV3-2; D gene: -; CDR3 length: 12; CDR3 protein: CASSQRVEKLFF; CDR3 DNA: TGTGCCAGCAGCCAACGAGTGGAAAAACTGTTTTTT
J gene: TRBJ1-2; clone size: -; V gene: TRBV6-1; D gene: TRBD1; CDR3 length: 13; CDR3 protein: CASSEEDRAGYTF; CDR3 DNA: TGTGCCAGCAGTGAAGAGGACAGGGCTGGCTACACCTTC
J gene: TRBJ2-1; clone size: -; V gene: TRBV5-1; D gene: -; CDR3 length: 16; CDR3 protein: CASSLETGTSTKEQFF; CDR3 DNA: TGCGCCAGCAGCCTAGAGACCGGGACTTCAACGAAGGAGCAGTTCTTC
J gene: TRBJ1-2; clone size: -; V gene: TRBV5-1; D gene: -; CDR3 length: 13; CDR3 protein: CASSLVSQGPLDF; CDR3 DNA: TGCGCCAGCAGCTTGGTCTCCCAGGGGCCCCTAGACTTC
J gene: TRBJ2-7; clone size: -; V gene: TRBV19; D gene: -; CDR3 length: 15; CDR3 protein: CASSIRSETRYEQYF; CDR3 DNA: TGTGCCAGTAGTATTCGGTCAGAAACCCGTTACGAGCAGTACTTC
J gene: TRBJ2-1; clone size: -; V gene: TRBV19; D gene: TRBD2; CDR3 length: 16; CDR3 protein: CASSISSGRFYNEQFF; CDR3 DNA: TGTGCCAGTAGTATATCTAGCGGTAGATTCTACAATGAGCAGTTCTTC
J gene: TRBJ2-7; clone size: -; V gene: TRBV11-2; D gene: TRBD2; CDR3 length: 15; CDR3 protein: CASSSWTSGVYEQYF; CDR3 DNA: TGTGCCAGCAGCTCTTGGACTAGCGGAGTCTACGAGCAGTACTTC
J gene: TRBJ1-1; clone size: -; V gene: TRBV19; D gene: -; CDR3 length: 16; CDR3 protein: CASVQPTGSMNTEAFF; CDR3 DNA: TGTGCCAGTGTTCAGCCCACGGGGAGCATGAACACTGAAGCTTTCTTT
J gene: TRBJ2-2; clone size: -; V gene: TRBV11-2; D gene: -; CDR3 length: 14; CDR3 protein: CASSRGLGTGELFF; CDR3 DNA: TGTGCCAGCAGTCGAGGACTGGGCACCGGGGAGCTGTTTTTT